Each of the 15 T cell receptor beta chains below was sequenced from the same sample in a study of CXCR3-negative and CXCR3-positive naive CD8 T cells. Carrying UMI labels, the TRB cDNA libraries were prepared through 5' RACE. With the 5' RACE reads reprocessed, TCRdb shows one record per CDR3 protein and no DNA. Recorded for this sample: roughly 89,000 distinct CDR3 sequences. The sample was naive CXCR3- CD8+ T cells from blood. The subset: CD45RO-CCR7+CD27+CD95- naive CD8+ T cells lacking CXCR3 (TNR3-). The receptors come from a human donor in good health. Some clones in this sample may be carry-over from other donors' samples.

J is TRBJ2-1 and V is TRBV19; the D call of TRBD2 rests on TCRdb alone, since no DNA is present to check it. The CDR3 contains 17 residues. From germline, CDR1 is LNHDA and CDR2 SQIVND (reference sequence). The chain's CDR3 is CASSRGLVLGAEDEQFF.

The CDR3 spells CASRGGNTEAFF. This chain joins TRBV7-9 and TRBJ1-1; TCRdb's D call of TRBD1 is untestable without DNA. Germline CDR1 SEHNR, CDR2 FQNEAQ (reference sequence). The length of the CDR3 is 12 residues.

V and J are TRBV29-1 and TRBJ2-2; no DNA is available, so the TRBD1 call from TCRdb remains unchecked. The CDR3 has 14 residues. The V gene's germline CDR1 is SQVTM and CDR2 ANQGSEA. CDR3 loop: CSALGAANTGELFF.

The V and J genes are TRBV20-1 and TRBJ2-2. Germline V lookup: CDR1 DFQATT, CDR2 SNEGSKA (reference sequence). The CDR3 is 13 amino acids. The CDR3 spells CSVREPNTGELFF.

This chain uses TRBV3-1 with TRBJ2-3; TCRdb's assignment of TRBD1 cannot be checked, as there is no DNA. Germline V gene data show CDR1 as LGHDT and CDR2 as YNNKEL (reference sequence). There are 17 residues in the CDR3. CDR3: CASSQDFRGSITDTQYF.

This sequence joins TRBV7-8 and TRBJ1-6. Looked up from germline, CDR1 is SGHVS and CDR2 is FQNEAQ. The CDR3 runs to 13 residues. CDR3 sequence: CASSLGLNSPLDF.

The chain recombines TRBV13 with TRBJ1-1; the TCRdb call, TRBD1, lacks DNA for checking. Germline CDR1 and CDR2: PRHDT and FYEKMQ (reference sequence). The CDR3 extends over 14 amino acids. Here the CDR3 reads CASSFGGGGTEAFF.

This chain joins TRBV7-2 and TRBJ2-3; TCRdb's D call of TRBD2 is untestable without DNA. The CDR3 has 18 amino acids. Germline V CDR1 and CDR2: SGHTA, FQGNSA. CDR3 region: CASSLFPGPAGNTRGQYF.

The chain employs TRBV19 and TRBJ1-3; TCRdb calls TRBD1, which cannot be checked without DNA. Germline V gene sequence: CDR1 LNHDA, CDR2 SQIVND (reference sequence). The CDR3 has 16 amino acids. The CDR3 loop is CASGRGGRSSGNTIYF.

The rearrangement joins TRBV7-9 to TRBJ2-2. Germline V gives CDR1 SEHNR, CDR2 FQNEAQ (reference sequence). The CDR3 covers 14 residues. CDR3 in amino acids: CASSLAANTGELFF. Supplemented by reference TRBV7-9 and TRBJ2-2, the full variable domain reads DTGVSQNPRHKITKRGQNVTFRCDPISEHNRLYWYRQTLGQGPEFLTYFQNEAQLEKSRLLSDRFSAERPKGSFSTLEIQRTEQGDSAMYLCASSLAANTGELFFGEGSRLTVL.

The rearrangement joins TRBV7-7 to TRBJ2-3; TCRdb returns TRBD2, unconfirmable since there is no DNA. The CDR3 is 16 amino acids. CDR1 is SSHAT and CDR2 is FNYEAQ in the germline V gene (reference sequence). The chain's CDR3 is CASSSTSGTSTDTQYF.

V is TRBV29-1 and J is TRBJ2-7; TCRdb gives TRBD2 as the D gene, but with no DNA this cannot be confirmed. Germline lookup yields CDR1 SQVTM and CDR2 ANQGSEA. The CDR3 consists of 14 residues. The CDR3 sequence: CSVIGAGLAYEQYF.

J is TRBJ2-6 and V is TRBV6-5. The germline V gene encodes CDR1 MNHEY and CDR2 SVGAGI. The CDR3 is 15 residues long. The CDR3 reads CASSQSDSGANVLTF.

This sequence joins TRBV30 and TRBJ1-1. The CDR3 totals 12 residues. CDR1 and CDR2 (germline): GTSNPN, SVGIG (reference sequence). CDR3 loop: CAWSPDAAEAFF. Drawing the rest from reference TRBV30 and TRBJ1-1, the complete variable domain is SQTIHQWPATLVQPVGSPLSLECTVEGTSNPNLYWYRQAAGRGLQLLFYSVGIGQISSEVPQNLSASRPQDRQFILSSKKLLLSDSGFYLCAWSPDAAEAFFGQGTRLTVV.

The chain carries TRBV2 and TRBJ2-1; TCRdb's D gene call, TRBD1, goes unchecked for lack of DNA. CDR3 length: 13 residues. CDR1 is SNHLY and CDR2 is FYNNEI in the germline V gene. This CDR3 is CASSVSGRNEQFF.